The 24 T cell receptor beta chains below all came from one sample that was sequenced in a study of T cells in Graves' hyperthyroidism and ophthalmopathy. Researchers amplified the TCR beta CDR3 regions from RNA transcripts. Using the HTBI primer set, a first-round RT-PCR was run on the TCR CDR3. Each CDR3 protein gets one entry after TCRdb re-called the multiplex PCR reads with MiXCR. The sample lists about 510,000 distinct CDR3 sequences; 13% to 15% were seen once. What was sequenced was blood. The receptor set was obtained from a woman aged 40 to 55 with Graves' hyperthyroidism.

This clonotype has a handful of counts. CDR3 residues: CASSLSPINSGNTIYF. In nucleotides, the CDR3 is TGTGCCAGCAGTTTATCCCCGATAAACTCTGGAAACACCATATATTTT. V is TRBV28 and J is TRBJ1-3, with no clear D. Trimming took 1 base from V and 0 from J, leaving 10 bases between them. Germline V gene lookup returns CDR1 MDHEN and CDR2 SYDVKM. CDR3 length: 16 amino acids.

This chain joins TRBV6-2 or TRBV6-3 and TRBJ1-1; the D is unclear. This CDR3 is 14 amino acids long. Trimming pared 6 bases from V and 0 bases from J, leaving 11 bases between. Germline CDR1 MNHEY, CDR2 SVGEGT. The CDR3 DNA reads TGTGCCAGCAGGGAGGGCAACTTGAACACTGAAGCTTTCTTT. It yields the protein CASREGNLNTEAFF.

This clonotype was observed a handful of times. This could be a read error, since a much larger clone is one nucleotide away. V gene TRBV28 combines with J gene TRBJ2-7, with 7 bases fitting TRBD1. CDR3 length equals 16 residues. The germline gives CDR1 MDHEN, CDR2 SYDVKM. Written as DNA, the CDR3 is TGTGCCGGCAGTTATCCTACACAGGGGACGGACTACGAGCAGTACTTC. It specifies CAGSYPTQGTDYEQYF.

The sample holds many counts of this clonotype. This chain links TRBV6-5 with TRBJ2-7; 9 bases line up with TRBD1. Germline trimming cut 0 bases from V and 2 bases from J; bases unmatched to any gene: 2. CDR1 and CDR2 from the germline V gene are MNHEY and SVGAGI. The length of the CDR3 is 15 residues. CDR3 sequence reads: CASSYSWTGAYEQYF. As DNA, the CDR3 is TGTGCCAGCAGTTACTCGTGGACAGGGGCCTACGAGCAGTACTTC.

This clonotype was counted between two and nine times. Its ends do not fully match the called genes, so a read error is possible. This chain links TRBV27 with TRBJ2-1; 11 positions agree with TRBD2. The CDR3 contains 17 residues. Looked up from germline, CDR1 is MNHEY and CDR2 is SMNVEV (reference sequence). The CDR3 protein is CVSNLYPLAGVANEQFF. The CDR3 DNA reads as TGTGTCAGCAACCTTTATCCACTAGCGGGAGTGGCAAATGAGCAGTTCTTC.

On this clonotype: This may arise from a read error, as a much more abundant clone is one base away. The chain combines TRBV6-4 with TRBJ1-1; no definite D call. This CDR3 is 14 amino acids long. Per the germline V gene, CDR1 is MRHNA and CDR2 is SNTAGT. Between the trimmed V and J ends, which lost 0 bases and 4 bases, there was a span of 9 bases. DNA of the CDR3: TGTGCCAGCAGTGACTCCTCTATCGGCACTGAAGCTTTCTTT. Its translation: CASSDSSIGTEAFF.

In regard to this clonotype: Being one base from a much bigger clone, this may be a read error. This rearrangement joins TRBV29-1 to TRBJ2-1; no clear D gene. The CDR3 loop spans 16 amino acids. In germline, CDR1 is SQVTM, CDR2 ANQGSEA. The CDR3, as DNA: TGCAGCGTTGAAGCCCTCAGTGGCCGAAGCTACAGTGAGCAGTTCTTC. This codes for CSVEALSGRSYSEQFF.

This clonotype was counted between two and nine times. The J gene is TRBJ2-1, the V gene TRBV3-1, with D unclear. V was trimmed by 1 base and J by 3 bases, leaving 10 bases between them. This CDR3 comprises 15 residues. CDR1 and CDR2 from the germline V gene are LGHDT and YNNKEL (reference sequence). The CDR3 DNA reads as TGTGCCAGCAGCCAAGCAGGCAATTTCTACAATGAGCAGTTCTTC. It encodes CASSQAGNFYNEQFF.

This clonotype was detected many times. V is TRBV6-1 and J is TRBJ2-7; 10 bases fit TRBD2. The CDR3 totals 17 residues. CDR1 is MNHNS, CDR2 SASEGT, per germline. After removal of 1 base from V and 4 bases from J, the junction contained 10 bases not matched to a gene. The CDR3 nucleotides are TGTGCCAGCAGTGAAGAAGGGCGGGCTAGCGGGAGTTACGAGCAGTACTTC. Its translation is CASSEEGRASGSYEQYF.

This clonotype was recorded many times. This chain uses TRBV4-1 with TRBJ2-7; 11 nucleotides align to TRBD2. V shed 3 bases, J shed 6 bases, and the junction held 10 bases outside the gene matches. The CDR3 is 16 amino acids. Germline V gene data show CDR1 as MGHRA and CDR2 as YSYEKL. This CDR3 is CASSQALLAGVSEQYF. The CDR3 bases are TGCGCCAGCAGCCAGGCCTTACTAGCGGGAGTAAGCGAGCAGTACTTC.

The chain combines TRBV18 with TRBJ1-1; D perhaps matches TRBD1 (5 bases). Deletions cut 3 bases from V and 6 bases from J, with 14 bases between. Germline loops: CDR1 KGHSH, CDR2 LQKENI. CDR3 length: 14 residues. The CDR3 bases are TGTGCCAGCTCACCCCCCAGGGATTTCTCTGAAGCTTTCTTT. It encodes CASSPPRDFSEAFF. Drawing the rest from reference TRBV18 and TRBJ1-1, the complete variable domain is NAGVMQNPRHLVRRRGQEARLRCSPMKGHSHVYWYRQLPEEGLKFMVYLQKENIIDESGMPKERFSAEFPKEGPSILRIQQVVRGDSAAYFCASSPPRDFSEAFFGQGTRLTVV.

This clonotype occurred many times. The chain joins TRBV12-3 or TRBV12-4 to TRBJ2-3, with TRBD2 identical over 10 bases. V was pared by 5 bases and J by 6 bases, with 11 bases of the junction left unmatched. There are 16 residues in the CDR3. The DNA of the CDR3 is TGTGCCAGCAGTCCCCAGACTAGCGGGCCTTATGATACGCAGTATTTT. It translates to CASSPQTSGPYDTQYF.

This rearrangement joins TRBV13 to TRBJ1-3; unclear D gene. CDR1 is PRHDT, CDR2 FYEKMQ, per germline (reference sequence). V lost 0 bases and J 10 bases, leaving 4 bases between the germline ends. The CDR3 loop spans 11 amino acids. The chain's CDR3 is CASSLGKTIYF. CDR3 sequence (DNA): TGTGCCAGCAGCTTAGGCAAGACCATATATTTT.

This rearrangement joins TRBV3-1 to TRBJ2-3, with TRBD2 matching over 12 bases. The CDR3 has 16 residues. Germline V gene data show CDR1 as LGHDT and CDR2 as YNNKEL (reference sequence). J lost 3 bases, V lost 1 base, and 2 bases had no gene match. In DNA, the CDR3 is TGTGCCAGCAGCCAAGCTAGCGGGAGGGCTACAGATACGCAGTATTTT. This encodes CASSQASGRATDTQYF.

This clonotype was seen at least ten times. This chain connects TRBV6-1 to TRBJ2-5, with D perhaps TRBD2 (6 bases). Between the trimmed V and J ends, which lost 6 bases and 2 bases, there was a span of 10 bases. The CDR3 spans 13 residues. Germline V gene lookup returns CDR1 MNHNS and CDR2 SASEGT. For the CDR3, the DNA is TGTGCCAGCAGGCGGGGCCTTCAAGAGACCCAGTACTTC. This codes for CASRRGLQETQYF.

This clonotype has at least ten counts. The chain is built from TRBV2 and TRBJ2-3; tentative D call: TRBD2 (6 bases). The CDR3 covers 16 residues. With 4 bases removed from V and 0 bases from J, the gap between germline ends came to 14 bases. Germline V CDR1 and CDR2: SNHLY, FYNNEI. CDR3 nucleotides: TGTGCCAGCAGTGGGGATAGCGGATCTAGCACAGATACGCAGTATTTT. Translated, it gives CASSGDSGSSTDTQYF.

The J gene is TRBJ1-1, the V gene TRBV20-1; D gene ambiguous. The V gene's germline CDR1 is DFQATT and CDR2 SNEGSKA (reference sequence). V was shortened by 0 bases and J by 1 base, with 9 bases between the two germline ends. The CDR3 length is 14 residues. Here the CDR3 reads CSARDGEGNTEAFF. The DNA for the CDR3 is TGCAGTGCTAGAGATGGGGAGGGGAACACTGAAGCTTTCTTT.

This clonotype showed up many times. The V and J genes are TRBV14 and TRBJ2-1; 7 nucleotides align to TRBD2. Germline trimming cut 4 bases from V and 3 bases from J; bases unmatched to any gene: 12. The CDR3 is 17 amino acids. In germline, CDR1 is SGHDN, CDR2 FVKESK. The CDR3 DNA reads as TGTGCCAGCAGCCTCGACCGGGGGACTACCATCTACAATGAGCAGTTCTTC. It translates to CASSLDRGTTIYNEQFF.

The chain links TRBV3-1 to TRBJ2-5; D uncertain. The tail of the sequence fits TRBJ2-1 better, so the J call may be wrong. The CDR3 length is 13 residues. Germline CDR1 LGHDT, CDR2 YNNKEL (reference sequence). In nucleotides, the CDR3 is TGTGCCAGCAGCCAAGATGATAGGGCGCCCCAGTTCTTC. Translation: CASSQDDRAPQFF.

Regarding this clonotype: A read error may account for a junction end that differs from germline. This chain joins TRBV11-2 and TRBJ1-5; no firm D call. This CDR3 is built from 17 residues. Germline V gene sequence: CDR1 SGHAT, CDR2 FQNNGV. The DNA of the CDR3 is TGCGCCAGCAGTGAGTCAAAGACGGTGATGGGCAATCAGCCCCAGCATTTT. Translating gives CASSESKTVMGNQPQHF.

This chain links TRBV24-1 with TRBJ1-2, with 7 positions matching TRBD1. The CDR3 totals 14 residues. Germline CDR1 is KGHDR and CDR2 is SFDVKD. The trim removed 1 base at V and 8 bases at J, leaving 6 bases unmatched. CDR3 nucleotides: TGTGCCACCAGTGATTTCCCCCAGGGGGACGGCTACACCTTC. Its protein is CATSDFPQGDGYTF.

This clonotype was seen many times. This rearrangement joins TRBV5-6 to TRBJ1-1, with 9 bases lining up with TRBD1. CDR3 length: 15 amino acids. Germline trimming cut 2 bases from V and 4 bases from J; bases unmatched to any gene: 6. The germline V gene has CDR1 SGHDT and CDR2 YYEEEE. This CDR3 reads CASSFQPGQGTEAFF. The CDR3, as DNA: TGTGCCAGCAGCTTTCAGCCGGGACAGGGCACTGAAGCTTTCTTT.

This clonotype came up many times. V is TRBV20-1 and J is TRBJ2-1; 7 nucleotides agree with TRBD2. The CDR3 is made up of 13 amino acids. The ends lost 3 bases at V and 5 bases at J; junction bases unmatched: 4. Germline V gives CDR1 DFQATT, CDR2 SNEGSKA (reference sequence). This chain's CDR3 is CSASSGHDNEQFF. The CDR3 DNA is TGCAGTGCTAGTAGCGGGCATGACAATGAGCAGTTCTTC.

In this sample, this clonotype turned up many times. The genes are TRBV6-5 and TRBJ2-3, with TRBD2 identical over 14 bases. The CDR3 extends over 16 amino acids. The V and J ends lost 2 bases and 3 bases, in that order; junction bases with no gene match: 1. Germline values: CDR1 MNHEY, CDR2 SVGAGI. CDR3 region: CASSYGTSGRTDTQYF. In DNA, the CDR3 is TGTGCCAGCAGTTACGGGACTAGCGGGAGAACAGATACGCAGTATTTT.